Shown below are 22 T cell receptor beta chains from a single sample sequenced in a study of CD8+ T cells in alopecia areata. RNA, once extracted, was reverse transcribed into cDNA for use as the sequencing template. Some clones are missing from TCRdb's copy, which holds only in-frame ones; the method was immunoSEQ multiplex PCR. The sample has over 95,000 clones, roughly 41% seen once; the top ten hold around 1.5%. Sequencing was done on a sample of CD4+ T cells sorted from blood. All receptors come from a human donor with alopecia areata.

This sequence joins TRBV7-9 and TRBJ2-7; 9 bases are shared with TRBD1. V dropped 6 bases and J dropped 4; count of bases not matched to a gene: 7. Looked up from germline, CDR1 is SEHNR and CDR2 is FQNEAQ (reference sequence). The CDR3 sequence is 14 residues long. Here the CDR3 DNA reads TGTGCCAGCAGTATTACAGGGGGCGCGTACGAGCAGTACTTC. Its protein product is CASSITGGAYEQYF.

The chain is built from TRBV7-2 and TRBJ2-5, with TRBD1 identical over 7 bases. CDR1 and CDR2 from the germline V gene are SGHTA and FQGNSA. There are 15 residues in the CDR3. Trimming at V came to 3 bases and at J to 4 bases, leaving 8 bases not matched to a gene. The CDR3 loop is CASSLPGQLRETQYF. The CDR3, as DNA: TGTGCCAGCAGCTTGCCGGGACAGCTAAGAGAGACCCAGTACTTC. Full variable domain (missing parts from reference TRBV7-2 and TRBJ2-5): GAGVSQSPSNKVTEKGKDVELRCDPISGHTALYWYRQSLGQGLEFLIYFQGNSAPDKSGLPSDRFSAERTGGSVSTLTIQRTQQEDSAVYLCASSLPGQLRETQYFGPGTRLLVL.

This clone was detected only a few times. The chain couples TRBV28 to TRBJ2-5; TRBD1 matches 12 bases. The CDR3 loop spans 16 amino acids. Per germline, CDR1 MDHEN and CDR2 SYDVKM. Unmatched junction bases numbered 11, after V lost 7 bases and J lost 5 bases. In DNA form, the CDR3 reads TGTGCCAGCACTTCCCCAGGGACAGGGGGCCGCGAGACCCAGTACTTC. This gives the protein CASTSPGTGGRETQYF.

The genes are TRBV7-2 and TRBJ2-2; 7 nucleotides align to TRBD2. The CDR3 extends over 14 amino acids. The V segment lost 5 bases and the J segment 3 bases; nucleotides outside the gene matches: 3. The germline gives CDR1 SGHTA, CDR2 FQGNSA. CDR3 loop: CASSKGLYTGELFF. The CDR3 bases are TGTGCCAGCAGCAAGGGACTATACACCGGGGAGCTGTTTTTT.

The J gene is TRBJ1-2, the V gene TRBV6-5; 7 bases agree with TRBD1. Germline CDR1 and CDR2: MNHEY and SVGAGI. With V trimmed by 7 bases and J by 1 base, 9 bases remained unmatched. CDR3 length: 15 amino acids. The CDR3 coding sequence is TGTGCCAGCACCACAAGGCAGGGGGGTAACTATGGCTACACCTTC. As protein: CASTTRQGGNYGYTF.

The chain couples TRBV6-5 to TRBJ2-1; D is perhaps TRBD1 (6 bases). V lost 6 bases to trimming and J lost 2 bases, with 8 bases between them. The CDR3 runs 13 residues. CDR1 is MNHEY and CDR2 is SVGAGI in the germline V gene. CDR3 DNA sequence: TGTGCCAGCAGGGACAGACCCTACAATGAGCAGTTCTTC. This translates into CASRDRPYNEQFF.

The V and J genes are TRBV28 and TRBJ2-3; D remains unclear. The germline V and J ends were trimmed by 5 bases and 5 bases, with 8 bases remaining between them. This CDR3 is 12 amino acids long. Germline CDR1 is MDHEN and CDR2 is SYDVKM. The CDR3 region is CASSTGGDTQYF. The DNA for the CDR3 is TGTGCCAGCAGTACGGGTGGAGATACGCAGTATTTT.

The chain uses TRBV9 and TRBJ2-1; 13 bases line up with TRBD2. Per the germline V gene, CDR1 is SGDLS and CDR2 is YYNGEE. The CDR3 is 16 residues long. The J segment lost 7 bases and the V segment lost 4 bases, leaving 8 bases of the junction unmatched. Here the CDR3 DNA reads TGTGCCAGCAGCCCACCGACTAGCGGGAGGATTAATGAGCAGTTCTTC. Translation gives CASSPPTSGRINEQFF.

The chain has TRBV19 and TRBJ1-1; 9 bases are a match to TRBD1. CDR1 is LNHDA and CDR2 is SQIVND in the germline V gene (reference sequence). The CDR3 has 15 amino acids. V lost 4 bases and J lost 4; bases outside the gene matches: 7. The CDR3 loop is CASSTPGTGITEAFF. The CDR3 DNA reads TGTGCCAGTAGTACCCCCGGGACAGGGATCACTGAAGCTTTCTTT.

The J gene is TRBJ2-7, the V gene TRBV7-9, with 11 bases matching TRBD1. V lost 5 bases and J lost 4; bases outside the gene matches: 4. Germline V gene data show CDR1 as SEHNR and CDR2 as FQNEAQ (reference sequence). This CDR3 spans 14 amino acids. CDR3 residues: CASSEGTGGYEQYF. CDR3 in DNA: TGTGCCAGCAGCGAGGGGACAGGGGGATACGAGCAGTACTTC.

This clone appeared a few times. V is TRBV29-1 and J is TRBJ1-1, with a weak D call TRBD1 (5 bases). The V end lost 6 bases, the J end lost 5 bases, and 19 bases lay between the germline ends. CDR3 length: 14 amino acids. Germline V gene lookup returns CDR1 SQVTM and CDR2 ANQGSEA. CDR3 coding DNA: TGCAGCGTAAACCGGCAGGGCGAGTTTACTGAAGCTTTCTTT. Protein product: CSVNRQGEFTEAFF.

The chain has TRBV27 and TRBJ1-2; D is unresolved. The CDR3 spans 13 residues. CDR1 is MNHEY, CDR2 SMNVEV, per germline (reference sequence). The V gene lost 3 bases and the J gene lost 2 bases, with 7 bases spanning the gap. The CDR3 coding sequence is TGTGCCAGCAGTTTCGGCAGGAACTATGGCTACACCTTC. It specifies CASSFGRNYGYTF.

Here the CDR3 DNA reads TGCGCCAGCAGCCAGGATGACAGATACAATGAGCAGTTCTTC. Its protein product is CASSQDDRYNEQFF. V gene TRBV4-3 combines with J gene TRBJ2-1; tentative D call: TRBD1 (5 bases). Trimming pared 3 bases from V and 4 bases from J, leaving 10 bases between. CDR1 is LGHNA, CDR2 YSLEER, per germline. The CDR3 covers 14 residues.

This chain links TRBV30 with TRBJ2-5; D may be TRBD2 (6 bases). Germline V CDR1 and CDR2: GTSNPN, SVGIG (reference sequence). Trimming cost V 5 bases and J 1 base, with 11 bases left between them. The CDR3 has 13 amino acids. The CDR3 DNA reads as TGTGCCTGGGCGGGACCAAGCCAAGAGACCCAGTACTTC. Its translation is CAWAGPSQETQYF.

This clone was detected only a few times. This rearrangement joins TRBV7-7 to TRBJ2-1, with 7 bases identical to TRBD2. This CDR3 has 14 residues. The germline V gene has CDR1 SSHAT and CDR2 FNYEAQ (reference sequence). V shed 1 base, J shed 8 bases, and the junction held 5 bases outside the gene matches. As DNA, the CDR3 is TGTGCCAGCAGCTTAGGGCGACTAGCCCATGAGCAGTTCTTC. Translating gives CASSLGRLAHEQFF.

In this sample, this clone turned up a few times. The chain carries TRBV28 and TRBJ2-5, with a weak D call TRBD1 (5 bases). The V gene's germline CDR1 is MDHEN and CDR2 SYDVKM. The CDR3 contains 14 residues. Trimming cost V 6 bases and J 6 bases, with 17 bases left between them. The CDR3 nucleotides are TGTGCCAGCAGGCTGGGGCAGGCCATAAAGACCCAGTACTTC. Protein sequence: CASRLGQAIKTQYF.

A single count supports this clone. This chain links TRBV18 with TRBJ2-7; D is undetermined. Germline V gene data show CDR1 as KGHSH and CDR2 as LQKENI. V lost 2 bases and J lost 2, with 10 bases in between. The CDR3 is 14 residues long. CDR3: CASSPSVGTYEQYF. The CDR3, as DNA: TGTGCCAGCTCACCAAGTGTAGGGACCTACGAGCAGTACTTC. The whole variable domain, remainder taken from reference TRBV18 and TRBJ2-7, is NAGVMQNPRHLVRRRGQEARLRCSPMKGHSHVYWYRQLPEEGLKFMVYLQKENIIDESGMPKERFSAEFPKEGPSILRIQQVVRGDSAAYFCASSPSVGTYEQYFGPGTRLTVT.

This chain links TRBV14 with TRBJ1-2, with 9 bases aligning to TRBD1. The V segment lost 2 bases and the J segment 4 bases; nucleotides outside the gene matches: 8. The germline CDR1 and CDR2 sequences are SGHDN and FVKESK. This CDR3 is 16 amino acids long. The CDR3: CASSQSVPGQGYGYTF. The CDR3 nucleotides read TGTGCCAGCAGCCAATCGGTACCGGGACAGGGCTATGGCTACACCTTC.

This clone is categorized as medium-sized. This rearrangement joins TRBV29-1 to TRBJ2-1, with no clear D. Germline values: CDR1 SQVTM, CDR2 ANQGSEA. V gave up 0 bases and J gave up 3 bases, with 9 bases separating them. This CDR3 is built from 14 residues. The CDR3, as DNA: TGCAGCGTTGAAGATCGAGGTGACTACAATGAGCAGTTCTTC. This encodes CSVEDRGDYNEQFF.

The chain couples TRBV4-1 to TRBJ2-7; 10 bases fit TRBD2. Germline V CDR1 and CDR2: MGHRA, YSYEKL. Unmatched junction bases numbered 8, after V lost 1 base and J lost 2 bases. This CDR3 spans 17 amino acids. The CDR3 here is CASSQAQELAGAYEQYF. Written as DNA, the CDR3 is TGCGCCAGCAGCCAAGCACAAGAGCTAGCGGGAGCCTACGAGCAGTACTTC.

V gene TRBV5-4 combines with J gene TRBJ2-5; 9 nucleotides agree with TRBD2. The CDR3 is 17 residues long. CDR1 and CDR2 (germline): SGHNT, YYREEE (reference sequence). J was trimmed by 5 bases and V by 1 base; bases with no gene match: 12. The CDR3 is CASSLLKLAGGTETQYF. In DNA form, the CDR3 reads TGTGCCAGCAGCTTGCTCAAGTTGGCGGGAGGGACGGAGACCCAGTACTTC.

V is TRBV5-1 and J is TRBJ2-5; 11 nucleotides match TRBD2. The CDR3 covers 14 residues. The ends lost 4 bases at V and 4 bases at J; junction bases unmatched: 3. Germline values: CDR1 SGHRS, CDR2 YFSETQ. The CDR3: CASSPLAGAETQYF. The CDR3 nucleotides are TGCGCCAGCAGCCCACTAGCGGGAGCAGAGACCCAGTACTTC.